Listed below are T cell receptor beta chains from one sample, sequenced in a study of T-cell reconstitution after alpha-beta-depleted transplantation in children. Each CDR3 protein gets one entry after TCRdb re-called the PCR reads with MiXCR. Altogether some 840,000 distinct CDR3 sequences are present, 15% to 20% being singletons, with the ten largest covering approximately 4.5%. The source material was PBMCs, mostly from graft donor cells, sampled 360 days after TCRalphabeta/CD19-depleted stem cell transplant. These receptors all stem from a male patient younger than 18 who had a stem cell transplant for acute lymphoblastic leukemia, so the T cells may come from the graft donor. CDR3s include the opening cysteine and the closing phenylalanine or tryptophan.

>TRBJ2-2|TRBV7-3
CASSLNPGQFTGELFF
>TRBJ1-3|TRBV7-9
CASSTGRNTGNTIYF
>TRBJ2-5|TRBV4-1
CASSWAPWETQYF
>TRBJ2-5|TRBV25-1
CASSGKLETQYF
>TRBJ2-7|TRBV7-9
CASSLALGRYEQYF
>TRBJ2-5|TRBV7-3
CASSPWGGREETQYF
>TRBJ2-1|TRBV4-1
CASSQDPAGSYNEQFF
>TRBJ2-4|TRBV7-9
CASSLVQRDIQYF
>TRBJ2-7|TRBV6-2/TRBV6-3
CASSQSSVASRYEQYF
>TRBJ1-2|TRBV12-3/TRBV12-4
CASSLAAGTRGSNYGYTF
>TRBJ1-5|TRBV12-3/TRBV12-4
CASSLTGDHQPQHF
>TRBJ2-7|TRBV5-1
CASSSTGPYEQYF
>TRBJ1-2|TRBV29-1
CSVDRGLFGYTF
>TRBJ2-1|TRBV5-1
CASSPVVAGTSYNEQFF
>TRBJ2-7|TRBV7-2
CASSLVYAGTYEQYF
>TRBJ1-3|TRBV3-1
CASSHYREAGNTIYF